This T cell receptor (beta chain) was retrieved from a study of blood T cell repertoires in COVID-19. As for the study in general: Acute-phase and convalescent COVID-19 samples originated in the United States, Italy and Spain.

Libraries were prepared by immunoSEQ multiplex PCR; TCRdb keeps only in-frame clonotypes and omits some of them. The sample contains roughly 97,000 clones, 87% of which appear only once. CDR3 size: 13 residues. The chain uses TRBV21-1 and TRBJ1-2. TRBV21-1 is a recognized pseudogene. The TCR comes from a human donor in a cohort sampled during active COVID-19. Sequencing was done on a sample of peripheral blood. The CDR3, as DNA: TGTGCCAGCTTATTCGGAGCGTACTATGGCTACACCTTC. It is translated as CASLFGAYYGYTF.